This record looks at one T cell receptor (beta chain) sequence and its context. This sample stems from a study of blood T cell repertoires in COVID-19. Original methodology: Estimation of nucleated cell counts relied on the amplification of reference gene primers. This table comes from immunoSEQ multiplex PCR, and its TCRdb copy is limited to in-frame clones, with some not included. That table is the source of V, J and clone size, and D and trimming were worked out from the DNA. The sample holds 150,000 or so clones, about four fifths seen once. Germline values: CDR1 SNHLY, CDR2 FYNNEI. Losses at the gene ends were 6 bases for V and 14 bases for J; bases not matched to a gene: 9. There are 12 residues in the CDR3.

The sequence derives from a woman in her 70s with COVID-19, enrolled during active disease. The chain has TRBV2 and TRBJ2-1; TRBD1 matches 8 bases. Sequenced material: peripheral blood. CDR3 bases: TGTGCCAGCAGGGCTGGGACAGGAAGAAAGTTCTTC. This translates into CASRAGTGRKFF.